This T cell receptor (beta chain) was sequenced for a study of T cell changes during pregnancy in multiple sclerosis. The method was immunoSEQ multiplex PCR; TCRdb's version includes in-frame clones alone and lacks a portion of them. The sample lists about 48,000 clones, over 75% occurring once. The specimen comprised CD4+ T cells from peripheral blood mononuclear cells, sampled in the second trimester of pregnancy. This TCR was recovered from a female donor with multiple sclerosis, enrolled in a pregnancy study.

In nucleotides, the CDR3 is TGCGCCAGCAGCCAAGCCACCAGGGGCAACTATGGCTACACCTTC. Translating gives CASSQATRGNYGYTF. The V gene is TRBV5-1, the J gene TRBJ1-2; possible D gene TRBD1, 6 bases. This CDR3 is built from 15 residues. Germline V lookup: CDR1 SGHRS, CDR2 YFSETQ. The germline V and J ends were trimmed by 4 bases and 2 bases, with 15 bases remaining between them. The whole variable domain, filled in from reference TRBV5-1 and TRBJ1-2, reads KAGVTQTPRYLIKTRGQQVTLSCSPISGHRSVSWYQQTPGQGLQFLFEYFSETQRNKGNFPGRFSGRQFSNSRSEMNVSTLELGDSALYLCASSQATRGNYGYTFGSGTRLTVV.